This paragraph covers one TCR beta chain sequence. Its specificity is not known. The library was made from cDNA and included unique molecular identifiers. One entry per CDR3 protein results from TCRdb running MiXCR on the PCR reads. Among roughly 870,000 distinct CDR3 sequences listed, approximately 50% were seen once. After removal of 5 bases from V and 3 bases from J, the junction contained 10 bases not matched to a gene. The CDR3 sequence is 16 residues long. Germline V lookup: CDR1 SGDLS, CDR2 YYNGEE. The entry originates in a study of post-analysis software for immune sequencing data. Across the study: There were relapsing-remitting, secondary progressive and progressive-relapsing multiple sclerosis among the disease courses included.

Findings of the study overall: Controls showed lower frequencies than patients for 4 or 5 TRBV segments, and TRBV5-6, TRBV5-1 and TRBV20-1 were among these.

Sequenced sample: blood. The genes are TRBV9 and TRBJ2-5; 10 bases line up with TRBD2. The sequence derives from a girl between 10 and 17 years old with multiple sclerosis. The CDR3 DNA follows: TGTGCCAGCAGTTCTCCTGGGGGGACTAGCGAAGAGACCCAGTACTTC. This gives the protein CASSSPGGTSEETQYF.